The 21 T cell receptor beta chains below were found in one sample sequenced in a study of blood T cell repertoires in COVID-19. TCRdb's table, derived via immunoSEQ multiplex PCR, lists solely in-frame clones and lacks some. This repertoire shows over 300,000 clones, roughly 88% found once; its top ten account for about 1.6%. Sequenced material: peripheral blood. The origin of the receptors is a woman aged 50 to 60 with acute or convalescent COVID-19.

This rearrangement joins TRBV6-4 to TRBJ2-1, with D possibly being TRBD2 (6 bases). From germline, CDR1 is MRHNA and CDR2 SNTAGT. The CDR3 consists of 16 residues. The V end lost 0 bases, the J end lost 3 bases, and 12 bases lay between the germline ends. CDR3 protein: CASSDSGGTNYNEQFF. DNA of the CDR3: TGTGCCAGCAGTGACTCTGGCGGGACGAACTACAATGAGCAGTTCTTC.

This clone was counted a single time. The chain employs TRBV9 and TRBJ1-1; 7 positions agree with TRBD1. With V trimmed by 0 bases and J by 8 bases, 7 bases remained unmatched. CDR3 length equals 14 residues. The germline V gene encodes CDR1 SGDLS and CDR2 YYNGEE. This CDR3 reads CASSVADRMGEAFF. The DNA of the CDR3 is TGTGCCAGCAGCGTAGCGGACAGGATGGGAGAAGCTTTCTTT.

J is TRBJ2-7 and V is TRBV5-1, with TRBD2 matching over 9 bases. Germline V gene lookup returns CDR1 SGHRS and CDR2 YFSETQ. The V and J ends lost 0 bases and 4 bases, in that order; junction bases with no gene match: 5. CDR3 size: 15 residues. CDR3 sequence (DNA): TGCGCCAGCAGCTTGGGTAGCGGGAGTTCTTACGAGCAGTACTTC. The encoded protein is CASSLGSGSSYEQYF.

CDR3 nucleotide sequence: TGTGCCAGCAAGACAGGTAACAATGAGCAGTTCTTC. Translation: CASKTGNNEQFF. This sequence joins TRBV28 and TRBJ2-1; possibly TRBD1 for D (6 bases). The CDR3 loop spans 12 amino acids. Trimming removed 7 bases at V and 5 bases at J, with 9 bases between. Germline CDR1 and CDR2: MDHEN and SYDVKM.

The J gene is TRBJ2-1, the V gene TRBV24-1, with 11 bases lining up with TRBD2. This CDR3 contains 18 residues. The J segment lost 2 bases and the V segment lost 7 bases, leaving 12 bases of the junction unmatched. Germline V gives CDR1 KGHDR, CDR2 SFDVKD. This CDR3 reads CATSGGTSGSGTYNEQFF. The CDR3 nucleotides read TGTGCCACCAGCGGGGGCACTAGCGGGAGCGGCACCTACAATGAGCAGTTCTTC.

J is TRBJ1-4 and V is TRBV29-1, with D unresolved. Per the germline V gene, CDR1 is SQVTM and CDR2 is ANQGSEA. The CDR3 consists of 15 residues. V was clipped by 7 bases and J by 4 bases, with 19 bases between them. The chain's CDR3 is CSAPALSGLNEKLFF. Here the CDR3 DNA reads TGCAGCGCCCCTGCTCTTTCAGGACTTAATGAAAAACTGTTTTTT.

This clone was counted between two and nine times. CDR3: CASSPQGKGADTQYF. The CDR3 coding sequence is TGTGCCAGCAGTCCGCAGGGGAAAGGGGCAGATACGCAGTATTTT. This chain connects TRBV6-5 to TRBJ2-3, with a possible D match to TRBD1 (6 bases). V lost 5 bases to trimming and J lost 4 bases, with 16 bases between them. The CDR3 spans 15 residues. CDR1 and CDR2 (germline): MNHEY, SVGAGI.

The chain employs TRBV6-2 or TRBV6-3 and TRBJ2-5; D might be TRBD2 (5 bases). Per the germline V gene, CDR1 is MNHEY and CDR2 is SVGEGT. The ends were cut back, 0 bases at V and 2 bases at J, with 19 bases in the middle. This CDR3 contains 18 residues. CDR3 nucleotide sequence: TGTGCCAGCAGTTACTCGATAGGAAGCGGAACCTTTCAAGAGACCCAGTACTTC. Translation gives CASSYSIGSGTFQETQYF.

The chain couples TRBV28 to TRBJ2-7; 11 bases fit TRBD2. CDR1 is MDHEN, CDR2 SYDVKM, per germline. The CDR3 length is 14 residues. J was trimmed by 3 bases and V by 5 bases; bases with no gene match: 3. The CDR3 coding sequence is TGTGCCAGCAGTCAAACTAGCGGGAGCTACGAGCAGTACTTC. The encoded protein is CASSQTSGSYEQYF.

V and J are TRBV5-6 and TRBJ2-7; D is perhaps TRBD1 (5 bases). Germline lookup yields CDR1 SGHDT and CDR2 YYEEEE. V lost 1 base and J lost 2, with 7 bases in between. The CDR3 length is 13 residues. Written as DNA, the CDR3 is TGTGCCAGCAGCTTGAGGGGTGCCTACGAGCAGTACTTC. It codes for CASSLRGAYEQYF.

The V call is TRBV5-1, the J call TRBJ1-3; D remains ambiguous. V was pared by 1 base and J by 9 bases, with 11 bases between. This CDR3 region has 13 residues. Germline V CDR1 and CDR2: SGHRS, YFSETQ. CDR3 sequence: CASSLMSPGTIYF. The CDR3 coding sequence is TGCGCCAGCAGCTTGATGTCCCCAGGCACCATATATTTT.

This chain links TRBV19 with TRBJ2-3, with 8 bases fitting TRBD2. Germline lookup yields CDR1 LNHDA and CDR2 SQIVND (reference sequence). Trimming took 1 base from V and 4 from J; bases not matched to a gene: 4. The CDR3 contains 15 residues. CDR3 sequence reads: CASSIGLAGADTQYF. In DNA form, the CDR3 reads TGTGCCAGTAGTATAGGTCTAGCGGGCGCAGATACGCAGTATTTT.

The rearrangement uses TRBV30 and TRBJ2-7; 7 bases map to TRBD2. After removal of 2 bases from V and 1 base from J, the junction contained 11 bases not matched to a gene. This CDR3 has 16 residues. The germline V gene has CDR1 GTSNPN and CDR2 SVGIG (reference sequence). DNA for the CDR3: TGTGCCTGGAGTCCACGAAGCGGGAAAAGATCCTACGAGCAGTACTTC. Its protein is CAWSPRSGKRSYEQYF.

The genes are TRBV5-1 and TRBJ2-1; TRBD2 aligns across 8 bases. This CDR3 comprises 15 residues. Germline CDR1 and CDR2: SGHRS and YFSETQ. J was trimmed by 3 bases and V by 8 bases; bases with no gene match: 10. The CDR3 loop is CASSNRGGSYNEQFF. In DNA, the CDR3 is TGCGCCAGTTCCAATCGGGGGGGCAGCTACAATGAGCAGTTCTTC.

This chain connects TRBV5-1 to TRBJ1-1; possible D gene TRBD1, 5 bases. The CDR3 is 15 amino acids. The V end lost 0 bases, the J end lost 1 base, and 10 bases lay between the germline ends. The germline CDR1 and CDR2 sequences are SGHRS and YFSETQ. CDR3 in amino acids: CASSLVAGGNTEAFF. CDR3 in DNA: TGCGCCAGCAGCTTGGTGGCGGGGGGGAACACTGAAGCTTTCTTT.

The chain has TRBV30 and TRBJ2-7; TRBD1 agrees at 7 bases. Trimming took 3 bases from V and 1 from J; bases not matched to a gene: 9. Germline lookup yields CDR1 GTSNPN and CDR2 SVGIG (reference sequence). The CDR3 is 15 amino acids. DNA for the CDR3: TGTGCCTGGAGCGCTCAGAGGGGGCCTTCCTACGAGCAGTACTTC. Protein sequence: CAWSAQRGPSYEQYF.

The rearrangement links TRBV3-1 (or the pseudogene TRBV3-2) to TRBJ2-7, with 7 nucleotides matching TRBD2. Trimming cost V 1 base and J 7 bases; bases outside gene matches: 4. The CDR3 has 13 residues. Per the germline V gene, CDR1 is LGHDT and CDR2 is YNNKEL (reference sequence). DNA for the CDR3: TGTGCCAGCAGCCAAGGGGTCGGGGGGGAGCAGTACTTC. Protein: CASSQGVGGEQYF.

This rearrangement joins TRBV24-1 to TRBJ1-2; D gene uncertain. This CDR3 has 14 residues. Germline CDR1 reads KGHDR; CDR2 reads SFDVKD. Between the trimmed V and J ends, which lost 2 bases and 1 base, there was a span of 7 bases. Here the CDR3 reads CATSDWRLNYGYTF. The CDR3 coding sequence is TGTGCCACCAGTGATTGGCGACTTAACTATGGCTACACCTTC.

V and J are TRBV6-2 or TRBV6-3 and TRBJ1-1; D call uncertain. The CDR3 runs to 15 residues. Trimming shortened V by 4 bases and J by 3 bases, and 15 bases separated the two germline ends. Per germline, CDR1 MNHEY and CDR2 SVGEGT. This CDR3 reads CASSSDSPQYTEAFF. Written as DNA, the CDR3 is TGTGCCAGCAGTTCGGACTCTCCCCAGTACACTGAAGCTTTCTTT.

J is TRBJ2-1 and V is TRBV15; D not resolved. Germline CDR1 is LNHNV and CDR2 is YYDKDF (reference sequence). Deletions cut 4 bases from V and 6 bases from J, with 19 bases between. This CDR3 spans 16 amino acids. The DNA of the CDR3 is TGTGCCACCAGCACGCTCCCTAGGAATTCGCGCAATGAGCAGTTCTTC. This codes for CATSTLPRNSRNEQFF.

V usage is TRBV10-3 and J usage is TRBJ2-2, with a possible D match to TRBD1 (5 bases). Germline V gene sequence: CDR1 ENHRY, CDR2 SYGVKD. V dropped 6 bases and J dropped 1 base, with 12 bases sitting between them. The CDR3 extends over 15 amino acids. The CDR3 region is CAIRWMGLNTGELFF. CDR3 nucleotide sequence: TGTGCCATCAGGTGGATGGGGCTGAACACCGGGGAGCTGTTTTTT.